The sequence of this TCR beta chain was determined in a study of OX40 agonist ivuxolimab in advanced cancers. Study-level background: An agonistic anti-OX40 (CD134) antibody, ivuxolimab, was used to treat the patients. It was permissible to have had prior anti-PD-1, anti-PD-L1 or anti-CTLA-4 therapy, and about 40% had some. Three patients got partial responses; one had hepatocellular carcinoma and two had cutaneous melanoma.

TCRdb's copy holds only in-frame clones and misses some; the assay was immunoSEQ multiplex PCR. The sample lists about 110,000 clones; about 92% were seen once. Trimming left V 0 bases short and J 1 base short, with 12 bases between. Looked up from germline, CDR1 is SGDLS and CDR2 is YYNGEE. This CDR3 has 16 residues. The source material was CD4+ or CD8+ T cells sorted from blood, sampled in a trial of the OX40 agonist ivuxolimab. V is TRBV9 and J is TRBJ2-3; unclear D gene. The sequence was obtained from an adult with an advanced solid tumor such as melanoma, head and neck, liver or kidney cancer. The CDR3, as DNA: TGTGCCAGCAGCGTAGCCTACTATGCCGGCACAGATACGCAGTATTTT. It translates to CASSVAYYAGTDTQYF.